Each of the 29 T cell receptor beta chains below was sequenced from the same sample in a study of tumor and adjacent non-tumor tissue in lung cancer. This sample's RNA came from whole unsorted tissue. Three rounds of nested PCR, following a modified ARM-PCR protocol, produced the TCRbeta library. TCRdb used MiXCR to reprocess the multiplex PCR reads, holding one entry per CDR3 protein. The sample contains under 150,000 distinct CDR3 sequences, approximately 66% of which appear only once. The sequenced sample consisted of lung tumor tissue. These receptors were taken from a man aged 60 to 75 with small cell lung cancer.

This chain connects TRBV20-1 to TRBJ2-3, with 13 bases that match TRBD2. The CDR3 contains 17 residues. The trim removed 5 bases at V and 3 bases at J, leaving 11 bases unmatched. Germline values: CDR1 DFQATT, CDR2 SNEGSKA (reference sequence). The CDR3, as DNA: TGCAGTGCTTCCCTGGGACTAGCGGGGCCTAAGACAGATACGCAGTATTTT. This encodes CSASLGLAGPKTDTQYF.

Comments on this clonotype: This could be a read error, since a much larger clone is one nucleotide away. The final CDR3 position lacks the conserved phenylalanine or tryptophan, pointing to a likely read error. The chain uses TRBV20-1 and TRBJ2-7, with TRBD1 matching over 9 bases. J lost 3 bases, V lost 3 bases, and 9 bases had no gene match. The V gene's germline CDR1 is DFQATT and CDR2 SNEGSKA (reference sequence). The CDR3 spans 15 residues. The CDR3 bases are TGCAGTGCTAGGGGGGAGGGACAGGGTTTCTACGAGCAGTACTTA. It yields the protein CSARGEGQGFYEQYL.

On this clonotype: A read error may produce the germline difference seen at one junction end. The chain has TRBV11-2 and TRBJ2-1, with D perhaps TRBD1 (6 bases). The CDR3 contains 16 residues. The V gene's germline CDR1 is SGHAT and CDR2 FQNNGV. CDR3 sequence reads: CASSLDRRLSYNEQFF. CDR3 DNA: TGCGCCAGCAGCTTAGACAGGCGGCTCTCCTACAATGAGCAATTCTTC. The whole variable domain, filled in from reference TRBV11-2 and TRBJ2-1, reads EAGVAQSPRYKIIEKRQSVAFWCNPISGHATLYWYQQILGQGPKLLIQFQNNGVVDDSQLPKDRFSAERLKGVDSTLKIQPAKLEDSAVYLCASSLDRRLSYNEQFFGPGTRLTVL.

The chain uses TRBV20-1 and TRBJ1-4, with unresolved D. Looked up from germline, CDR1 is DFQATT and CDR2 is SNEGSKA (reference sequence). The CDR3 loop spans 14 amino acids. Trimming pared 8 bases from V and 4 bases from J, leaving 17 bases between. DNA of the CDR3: TGCAGTACAAGGGCATCCGGGGTTAATGAAAAACTGTTTTTT. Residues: CSTRASGVNEKLFF.

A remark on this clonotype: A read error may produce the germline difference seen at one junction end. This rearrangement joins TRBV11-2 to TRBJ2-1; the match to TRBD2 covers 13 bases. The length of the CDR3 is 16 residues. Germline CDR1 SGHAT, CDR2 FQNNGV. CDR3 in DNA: TGTGCAAGCAGCTTACTAAGACTAGCGGGGGGCTCGGAGCAGTTCTTC. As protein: CASSLLRLAGGSEQFF.

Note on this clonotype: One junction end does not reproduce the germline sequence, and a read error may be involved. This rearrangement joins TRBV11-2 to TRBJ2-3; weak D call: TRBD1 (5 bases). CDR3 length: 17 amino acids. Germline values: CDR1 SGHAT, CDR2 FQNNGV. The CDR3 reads CANSLDRTGLSTDTQYF. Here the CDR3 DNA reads TGTGCCAACAGCTTAGATCGAACAGGCCTAAGCACAGATACGCAATATTTT.

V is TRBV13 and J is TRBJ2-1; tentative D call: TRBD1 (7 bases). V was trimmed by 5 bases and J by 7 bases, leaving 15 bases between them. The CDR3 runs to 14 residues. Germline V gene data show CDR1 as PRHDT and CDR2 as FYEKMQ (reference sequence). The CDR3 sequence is CASSARTGGNEQFF. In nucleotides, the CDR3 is TGTGCCAGCAGCGCACGGACAGGAGGGAATGAGCAGTTCTTC.

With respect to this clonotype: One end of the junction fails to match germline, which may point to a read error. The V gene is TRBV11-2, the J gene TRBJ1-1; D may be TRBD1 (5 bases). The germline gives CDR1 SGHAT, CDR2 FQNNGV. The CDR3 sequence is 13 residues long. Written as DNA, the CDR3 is TGTGCCAACAGCTCAGGGCAAGGCGCTGAAGCTTTCTTT. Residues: CANSSGQGAEAFF. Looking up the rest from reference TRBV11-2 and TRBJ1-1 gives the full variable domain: EAGVAQSPRYKIIEKRQSVAFWCNPISGHATLYWYQQILGQGPKLLIQFQNNGVVDDSQLPKDRFSAERLKGVDSTLKIQPAKLEDSAVYLCANSSGQGAEAFFGQGTRLTVV.

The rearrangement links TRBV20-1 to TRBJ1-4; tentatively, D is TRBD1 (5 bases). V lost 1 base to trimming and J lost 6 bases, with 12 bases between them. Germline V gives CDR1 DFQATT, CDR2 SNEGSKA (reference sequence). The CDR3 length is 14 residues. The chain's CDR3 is CSARAGLLDEKLFF. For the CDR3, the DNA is TGCAGTGCTAGAGCGGGACTCCTTGATGAAAAACTGTTTTTT.

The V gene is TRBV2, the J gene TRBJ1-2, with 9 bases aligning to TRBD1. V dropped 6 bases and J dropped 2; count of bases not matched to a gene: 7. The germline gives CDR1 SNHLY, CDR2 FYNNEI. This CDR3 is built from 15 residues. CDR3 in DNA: TGTGCCAGCAGGGACACAGGGGGCCTAAACTATGGCTACACCTTC. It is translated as CASRDTGGLNYGYTF. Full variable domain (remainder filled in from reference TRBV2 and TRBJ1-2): EPEVTQTPSHQVTQMGQEVILRCVPISNHLYFYWYRQILGQKVEFLVSFYNNEISEKSEIFDDQFSVERPDGSNFTLKIRSTKLEDSAMYFCASRDTGGLNYGYTFGSGTRLTVV.

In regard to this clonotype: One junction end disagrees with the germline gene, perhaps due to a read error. For the CDR3, the DNA is TGTACCAGCAGTTACATCGGGGACGGCCAGAACACTGAAGCTTTCTTT. Amino acids: CTSSYIGDGQNTEAFF. The chain employs TRBV6-6 and TRBJ1-1; TRBD1 might be the D (5 bases). The germline CDR1 and CDR2 sequences are MNHNY and SVGAGI (reference sequence). This CDR3 contains 16 residues.

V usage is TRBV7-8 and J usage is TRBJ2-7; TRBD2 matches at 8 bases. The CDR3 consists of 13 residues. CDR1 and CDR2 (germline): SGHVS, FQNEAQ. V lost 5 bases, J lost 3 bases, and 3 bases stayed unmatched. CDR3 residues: CASSHGGVYEQYV. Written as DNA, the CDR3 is TGTGCCAGCAGCCACGGGGGGGTCTACGAGCAGTACGTC.

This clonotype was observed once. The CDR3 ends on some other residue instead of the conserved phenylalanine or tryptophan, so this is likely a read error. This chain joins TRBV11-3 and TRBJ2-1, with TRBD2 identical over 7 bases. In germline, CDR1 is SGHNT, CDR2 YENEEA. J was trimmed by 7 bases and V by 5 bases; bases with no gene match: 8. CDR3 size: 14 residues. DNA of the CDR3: TGTGCCAGCAGCACCGGACTAGAGGTGAATGAGCAGTTCATC. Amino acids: CASSTGLEVNEQFI.

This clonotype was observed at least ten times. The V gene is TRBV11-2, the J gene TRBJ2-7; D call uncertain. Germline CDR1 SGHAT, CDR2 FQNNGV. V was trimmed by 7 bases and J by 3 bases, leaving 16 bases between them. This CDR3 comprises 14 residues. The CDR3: CASTPGSFRYEQYV. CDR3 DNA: TGTGCCAGCACCCCGGGCAGCTTTCGCTACGAGCAGTACGTC.

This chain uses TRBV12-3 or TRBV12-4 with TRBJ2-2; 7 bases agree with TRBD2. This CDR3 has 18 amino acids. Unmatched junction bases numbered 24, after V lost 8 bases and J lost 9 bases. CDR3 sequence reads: CASSSGGSGKGRARELFF. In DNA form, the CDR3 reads TGTGCCAGCTCTTCCGGCGGGAGCGGGAAAGGCCGGGCCAGGGAGCTGTTTTTT.

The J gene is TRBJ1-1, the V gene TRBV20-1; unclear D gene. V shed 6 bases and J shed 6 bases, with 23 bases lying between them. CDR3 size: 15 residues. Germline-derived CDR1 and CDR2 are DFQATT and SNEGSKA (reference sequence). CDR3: CSATPQIRISAEAFF. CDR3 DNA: TGCAGTGCCACACCACAGATCCGGATCTCGGCTGAAGCTTTCTTT.

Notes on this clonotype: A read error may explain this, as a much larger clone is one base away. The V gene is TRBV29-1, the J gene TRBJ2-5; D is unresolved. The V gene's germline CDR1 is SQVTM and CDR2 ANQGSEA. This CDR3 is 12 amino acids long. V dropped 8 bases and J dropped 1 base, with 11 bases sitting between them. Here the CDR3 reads CSLVVVQETQYF. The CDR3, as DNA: TGCAGCCTCGTGGTAGTCCAAGAGACCCAGTACTTC. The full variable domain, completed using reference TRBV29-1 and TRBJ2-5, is SAVISQKPSRDICQRGTSLTIQCQVDSQVTMMFWYRQQPGQSLTLIATANQGSEATYESGFVIDKFPISRPNLTFSTLTVSNMSPEDSSIYLCSLVVVQETQYFGPGTRLLVL.

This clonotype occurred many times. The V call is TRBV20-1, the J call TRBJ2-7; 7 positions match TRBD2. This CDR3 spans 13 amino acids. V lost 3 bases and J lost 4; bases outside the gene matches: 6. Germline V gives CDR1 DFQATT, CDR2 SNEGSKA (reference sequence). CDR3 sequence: CSASPLLAYEQYF. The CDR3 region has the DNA TGCAGTGCTAGTCCCCTACTAGCGTACGAGCAGTACTTC.

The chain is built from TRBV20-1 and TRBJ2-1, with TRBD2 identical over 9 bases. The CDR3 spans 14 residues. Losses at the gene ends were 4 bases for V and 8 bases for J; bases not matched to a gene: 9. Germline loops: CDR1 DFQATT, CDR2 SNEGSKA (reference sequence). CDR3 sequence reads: CSAKLAGWPHEQFF. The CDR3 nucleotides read TGCAGTGCTAAGCTAGCGGGATGGCCGCATGAGCAGTTCTTC.

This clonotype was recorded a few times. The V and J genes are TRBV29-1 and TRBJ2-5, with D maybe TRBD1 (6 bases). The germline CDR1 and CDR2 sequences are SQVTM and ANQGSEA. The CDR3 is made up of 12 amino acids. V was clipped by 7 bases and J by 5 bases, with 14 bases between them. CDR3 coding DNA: TGCAGCGGAAGGACAGTCAAGGAGACCCAGTACTTC. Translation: CSGRTVKETQYF.

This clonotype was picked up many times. The CDR3 DNA sequence: TGTGCCAGCAGCTTAGGCGCTAGCGGCTACGAGCAGTACTTC. Its protein is CASSLGASGYEQYF. This chain joins TRBV11-2 and TRBJ2-7; 7 bases align to TRBD2. CDR1 is SGHAT, CDR2 FQNNGV, per germline. V shed 1 base, J shed 3 bases, and the junction held 3 bases outside the gene matches. The CDR3 contains 14 residues.

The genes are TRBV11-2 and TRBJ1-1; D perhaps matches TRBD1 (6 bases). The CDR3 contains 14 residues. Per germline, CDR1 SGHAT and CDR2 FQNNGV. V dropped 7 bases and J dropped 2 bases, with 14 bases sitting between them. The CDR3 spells CASNLTGGNTEAFF. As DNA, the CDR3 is TGTGCCAGCAACTTGACCGGGGGCAACACTGAAGCTTTCTTT.

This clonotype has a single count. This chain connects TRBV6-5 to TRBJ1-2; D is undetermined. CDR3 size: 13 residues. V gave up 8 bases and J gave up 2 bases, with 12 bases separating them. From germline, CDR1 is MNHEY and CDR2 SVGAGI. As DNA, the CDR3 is TGTGCCAGCGGCGCTCAGTGCAACTATGGCTACACCTTC. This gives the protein CASGAQCNYGYTF.

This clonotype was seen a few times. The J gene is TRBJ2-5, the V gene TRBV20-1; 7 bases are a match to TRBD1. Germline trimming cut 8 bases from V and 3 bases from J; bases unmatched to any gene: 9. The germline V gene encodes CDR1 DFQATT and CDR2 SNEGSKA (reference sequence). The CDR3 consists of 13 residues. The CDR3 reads CSTKGAGKETQYF. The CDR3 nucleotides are TGCAGTACCAAGGGGGCCGGCAAAGAGACCCAGTACTTC.

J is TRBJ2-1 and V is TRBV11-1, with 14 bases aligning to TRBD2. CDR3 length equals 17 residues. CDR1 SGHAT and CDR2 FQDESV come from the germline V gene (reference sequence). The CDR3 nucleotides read TGTGTTAGCAGCTCGGGACTAGCGGGAGTGCCCTACAATGAGCAGTTCTTC. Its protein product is CVSSSGLAGVPYNEQFF. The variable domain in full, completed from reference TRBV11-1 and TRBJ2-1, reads EAEVAQSPRYKITEKSQAVAFWCDPISGHATLYWYRQILGQGPELLVQFQDESVVDDSQLPKDRFSAERLKGVDSTLKIQPAELGDSAMYLCVSSSGLAGVPYNEQFFGPGTRLTVL.

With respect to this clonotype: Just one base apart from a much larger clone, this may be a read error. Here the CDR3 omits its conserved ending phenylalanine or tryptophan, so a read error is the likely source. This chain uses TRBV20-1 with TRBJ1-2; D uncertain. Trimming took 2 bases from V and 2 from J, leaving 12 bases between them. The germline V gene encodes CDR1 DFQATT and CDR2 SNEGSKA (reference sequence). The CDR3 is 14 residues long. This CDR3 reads CSARWLRANYGYTL. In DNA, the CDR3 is TGCAGTGCTAGATGGTTGAGAGCAAACTATGGCTACACCTTA.

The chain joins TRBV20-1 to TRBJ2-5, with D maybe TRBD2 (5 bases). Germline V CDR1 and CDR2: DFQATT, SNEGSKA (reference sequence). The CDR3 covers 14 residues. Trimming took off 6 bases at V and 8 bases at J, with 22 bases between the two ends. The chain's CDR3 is CSASLDGRRDTQYF. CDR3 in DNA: TGCAGTGCGAGCCTGGACGGTCGCCGGGATACCCAGTACTTC.

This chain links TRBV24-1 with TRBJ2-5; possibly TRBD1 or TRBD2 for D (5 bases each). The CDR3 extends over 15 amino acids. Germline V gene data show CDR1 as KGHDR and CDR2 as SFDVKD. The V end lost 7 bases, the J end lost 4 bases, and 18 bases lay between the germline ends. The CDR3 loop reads CATRDPLSGTETQYF. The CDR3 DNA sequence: TGTGCCACCAGAGACCCTTTATCAGGGACAGAGACCCAGTACTTC.

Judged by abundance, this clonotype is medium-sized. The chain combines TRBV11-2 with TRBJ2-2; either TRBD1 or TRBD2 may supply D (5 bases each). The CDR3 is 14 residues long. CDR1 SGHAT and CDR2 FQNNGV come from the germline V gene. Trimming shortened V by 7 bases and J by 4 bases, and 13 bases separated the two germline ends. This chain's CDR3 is CASTIRGPTGELFF. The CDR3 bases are TGTGCCAGCACCATTAGGGGACCCACCGGGGAGCTGTTTTTT.